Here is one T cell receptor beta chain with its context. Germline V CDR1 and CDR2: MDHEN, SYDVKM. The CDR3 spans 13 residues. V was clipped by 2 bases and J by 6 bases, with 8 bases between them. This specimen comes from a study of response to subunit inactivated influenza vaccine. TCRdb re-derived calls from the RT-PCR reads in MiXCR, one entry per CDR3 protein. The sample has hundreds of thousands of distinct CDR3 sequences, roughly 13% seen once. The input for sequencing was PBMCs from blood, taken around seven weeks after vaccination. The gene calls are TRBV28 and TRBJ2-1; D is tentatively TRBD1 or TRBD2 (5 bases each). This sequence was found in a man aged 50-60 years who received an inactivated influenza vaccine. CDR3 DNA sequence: TGTGCCAGCAGTTTACCGGGGCGCAATGAGCAGTTCTTC. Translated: CASSLPGRNEQFF.